Presented here are 18 T cell receptor beta chains from one specimen sequenced in a study of T-cell reconstitution after alpha-beta-depleted transplantation in children. Preparing the TCRbeta library involved the use of unique molecular identifiers. TCRdb used MiXCR to reprocess the PCR reads, holding one entry per CDR3 protein. In the table there are hundreds of thousands of distinct CDR3 sequences, 10% to 15% of which are singletons. This material consisted of PBMCs, mostly from graft donor cells, taken 360 days after TCRalphabeta/CD19-depleted stem cell transplant. The receptors shown here come from a male patient younger than 18 who had a stem cell transplant for acute myeloid leukemia, so the T cells may come from the graft donor.

This clonotype was detected ten times or more. This chain joins TRBV20-1 and TRBJ2-7; 10 positions match TRBD1. The CDR3 is 18 residues long. Germline CDR1 DFQATT, CDR2 SNEGSKA (reference sequence). V shed 6 bases, J shed 0 bases, and the junction held 17 bases outside the gene matches. In DNA, the CDR3 is TGCAGTGCCGGAACCGGGACAGGGGACCTTCGGAGCTCCTACGAGCAGTACTTC. It codes for CSAGTGTGDLRSSYEQYF.

Of note for this clonotype: Its ends do not fully match the called genes, so a read error is possible. CDR3 sequence: CASSLPQRLAGPYF. CDR3 sequence (DNA): TGCGCCAGCAGCTTGCCCCAGCGACTAGCGGGACCCTACTTC. The chain is built from TRBV5-1 and TRBJ2-1, with TRBD2 identical over 11 bases. CDR1 is SGHRS, CDR2 YFSETQ, per germline. The CDR3 runs to 14 residues.

This clonotype was observed a few times. One end of the junction varies from germline; a read error may be responsible. The chain uses TRBV20-1 and TRBJ1-1, with 12 positions matching TRBD1. The CDR3 is made up of 12 amino acids. Germline V gene data show CDR1 as DFQATT and CDR2 as SNEGSKA (reference sequence). This chain's CDR3 is CSARDPTGQGAF. The CDR3 DNA follows: TGCAGTGCTAGAGACCCCACGGGACAGGGGGCTTTT.

V usage is TRBV21-1 and J usage is TRBJ1-1; the D call TRBD1 from the table was never checked on the DNA. TRBV21-1 corresponds to a pseudogene. The CDR3 consists of 19 residues. DNA for the CDR3: TGTGCCAGCAGCAGTCTTAGAGGGGGGGCGTATGGGAGGAACACTGAAGCTTTCTTT. It specifies CASSSLRGGAYGRNTEAFF.

This clonotype appeared many times. This chain connects TRBV29-1 to TRBJ2-7; tentatively, D is TRBD1 (6 bases). This CDR3 has 13 residues. V dropped 0 bases and J dropped 3 bases, with 9 bases sitting between them. Germline V gene lookup returns CDR1 SQVTM and CDR2 ANQGSEA. The CDR3 loop is CSVEERGGYEQYF. CDR3 nucleotides: TGCAGCGTTGAAGAAAGAGGGGGCTACGAGCAGTACTTC.

This clonotype turned up a few times. V is TRBV28 and J is TRBJ2-4, with D hard to call. Trimming stripped 2 bases from V and 0 bases from J, with 8 bases between. Germline values: CDR1 MDHEN, CDR2 SYDVKM. The CDR3 covers 15 residues. The CDR3 DNA sequence: TGTGCCAGCAGTTTACCTAGAATAGCCAAAAACATTCAGTACTTC. Amino acid sequence: CASSLPRIAKNIQYF.

Points on this clonotype: At one end, the junction sequence differs from germline, possibly due to a read error. V gene TRBV20-1 combines with J gene TRBJ2-3; 11 positions agree with TRBD2. In germline, CDR1 is DFQATT, CDR2 SNEGSKA (reference sequence). The CDR3 runs 13 residues. CDR3: CRASGRNTDTQYF. The DNA for the CDR3 is TGCAGGGCTAGCGGGAGGAACACAGATACGCAGTATTTT.

This clonotype was observed once. The rearrangement links TRBV6-1 to TRBJ2-2, with 7 bases matching TRBD1. The CDR3 is 15 amino acids. The V segment lost 5 bases and the J segment 5 bases; nucleotides outside the gene matches: 8. Germline assignment: CDR1 MNHNS and CDR2 SASEGT. The DNA for the CDR3 is TGTGCCAGCAGTCCCTCCACAGGGGAAACCGGGGAGCTGTTTTTT. Its protein is CASSPSTGETGELFF.

In its sample, this clonotype was seen a few times. The chain uses TRBV3-1 and TRBJ2-7, with 11 positions matching TRBD2. CDR1 LGHDT and CDR2 YNNKEL come from the germline V gene (reference sequence). V dropped 8 bases and J dropped 7; count of bases not matched to a gene: 4. This CDR3 region has 12 residues. In nucleotides, the CDR3 is TGTGCCAGCGCTACTAGCGGGAGTGAGCAGTACTTC. Its translation: CASATSGSEQYF.

V gene TRBV20-1 combines with J gene TRBJ2-7; 8 nucleotides match TRBD1. The J segment lost 3 bases and the V segment lost 0 bases, leaving 7 bases of the junction unmatched. The CDR3 covers 15 residues. Per the germline V gene, CDR1 is DFQATT and CDR2 is SNEGSKA (reference sequence). The chain's CDR3 is CSARDLGTGLYEQYF. The CDR3 nucleotides read TGCAGTGCTAGAGATCTGGGGACAGGACTCTACGAGCAGTACTTC.

The chain uses TRBV21-1 and TRBJ2-7; TRBD1 is taken as the D call from the table, unchecked against the DNA. TRBV21-1 is marked as a pseudogene. The CDR3 contains 14 residues. The CDR3 DNA is TGTGCCAGCAGCAACGGGACAGGGTCGTACGAGCAGTACTTC. Translated, it gives CASSNGTGSYEQYF.

The chain combines TRBV29-1 with TRBJ1-1, with D unclear. V was pared by 0 bases and J by 11 bases, with 25 bases between. The CDR3 runs to 16 residues. CDR1 is SQVTM, CDR2 ANQGSEA, per germline. This CDR3 reads CSVEDLGALMRNMAFF. The CDR3 DNA reads as TGCAGCGTTGAAGATCTCGGCGCCTTGATGAGGAATATGGCTTTCTTT.

The chain couples TRBV11-2 to TRBJ2-7; 11 positions match TRBD2. V trimming: 5 bases; J trimming: 1 base; junction bases outside the gene matches: 7. The CDR3 loop spans 16 amino acids. Germline V lookup: CDR1 SGHAT, CDR2 FQNNGV. For the CDR3, the DNA is TGTGCCAGCAGCCCACTAGCGGGAGAAAAATCCTACGAGCAGTACTTC. This sequence encodes CASSPLAGEKSYEQYF.

A few counts support this clonotype. The J gene is TRBJ1-6, the V gene TRBV4-2; unclear D gene. The CDR3 runs 13 residues. The germline V gene encodes CDR1 LGHNA and CDR2 YNFKEQ. Trimming removed 1 base from V and 9 bases from J, with 7 bases in between. CDR3 residues: CASSQGRGSPLHF. Here the CDR3 DNA reads TGTGCCAGCAGCCAAGGTAGAGGTTCACCCCTCCACTTT.

The genes are TRBV20-1 and TRBJ2-1; D gene ambiguous. V lost 0 bases to trimming and J lost 2 bases, with 5 bases between them. Germline CDR1 is DFQATT and CDR2 is SNEGSKA (reference sequence). The CDR3 loop spans 13 amino acids. This CDR3 reads CSARDRTYNEQFF. In nucleotides, the CDR3 is TGCAGTGCTAGAGACAGGACCTACAATGAGCAGTTCTTC.

This clonotype came up many times. One end of the junction varies from germline; a read error may be responsible. The CDR3: CASSQEVLVERFLNF. In DNA, the CDR3 is TGTGCCAGCAGCCAAGAGGTATTGGTGGAGCGGTTCCTTAACTTC. This chain links TRBV4-2 with TRBJ2-5, with a possible D match to TRBD2 (5 bases). Germline V gives CDR1 LGHNA, CDR2 YNFKEQ. The CDR3 spans 15 residues.

The chain uses TRBV27 and TRBJ2-7; 11 positions agree with TRBD2. In germline, CDR1 is MNHEY, CDR2 SMNVEV (reference sequence). V trimming: 6 bases; J trimming: 4 bases; junction bases outside the gene matches: 11. The CDR3 runs 16 residues. The CDR3 is CASRTQLLAGEYEQYF. The CDR3 region has the DNA TGTGCCAGCAGGACACAGTTACTAGCGGGAGAGTACGAGCAGTACTTC.

This clonotype occurred a few times. The chain links TRBV5-5 to TRBJ2-7; D is perhaps TRBD2 (5 bases). The CDR3 consists of 16 residues. The germline V and J ends were trimmed by 2 bases and 3 bases, with 18 bases remaining between them. In germline, CDR1 is SGHKS, CDR2 YYEKEE (reference sequence). The chain's CDR3 is CASSFPLEGWDYEQYF. In DNA, the CDR3 is TGTGCCAGCAGCTTCCCCCTAGAGGGATGGGACTACGAGCAGTACTTC.